This TCR beta chain originates from a study of blood T cell repertoires in COVID-19. The wider study: The United States, Italy and Spain were the sources of the acute and convalescent COVID-19 samples. Nucleic acid was either cDNA or gDNA, and it came from T cells, B-cell-depleted T cells, or PBMCs.

In the authors' methods: Estimates of nucleated cell counts were drawn from the amplification of reference gene primers. Assay: immunoSEQ multiplex PCR; the TCRdb copy retains only in-frame clones and omits some. D and trimming were read from the DNA, whereas the V and J calls and clone size are those reported in that table. The profile shows roughly 180,000 clones, 80% to 90% of them singletons. Germline V lookup: CDR1 MNHNS, CDR2 SASEGT. The CDR3 is 16 residues long. V gave up 2 bases and J gave up 0 bases, with 11 bases separating them. This clone was counted ten times or more. The J gene is TRBJ1-3, the V gene TRBV6-1, with D maybe TRBD1 (5 bases). The TCR comes from a man in his forties who had recovered from COVID-19. The sample taken for sequencing was peripheral blood. CDR3 in amino acids: CASSEPGAFSGNTIYF. The CDR3, as DNA: TGTGCCAGCAGTGAACCTGGGGCTTTCTCTGGAAACACCATATATTTT.